This TCR beta chain was identified during a study of cytomegalovirus exposure and HLA in healthy donors. Note on this clone: Its specificity is unknown.

Healthy bone marrow donors supplied every sample. V was clipped by 5 bases and J by 5 bases, with 10 bases between them. This CDR3 spans 13 amino acids. Germline-derived CDR1 and CDR2 are SEHNR and FQNEAQ (reference sequence). PCR used 60 Vbeta primers and 13 Jbeta primers. The data were produced by immunoSEQ multiplex PCR, yet TCRdb's version contains in-frame clones alone and is incomplete. The sample contains under 200,000 clones, 75% to 80% of which appear only once. Overall study results and limits: Most subjects' HLA-A and HLA-B alleles were reportedly predicted from TCR beta sequences.

The receptor's source is a man aged 45-65 years in good health and CMV-seropositive. Sequenced material: PBMCs. The rearrangement uses TRBV7-9 and TRBJ2-1; maybe TRBD1 (5 bases). DNA of the CDR3: TGTGCCAGCAGCCAACCCAGGGACAATGAGCAGTTCTTC. Protein: CASSQPRDNEQFF.